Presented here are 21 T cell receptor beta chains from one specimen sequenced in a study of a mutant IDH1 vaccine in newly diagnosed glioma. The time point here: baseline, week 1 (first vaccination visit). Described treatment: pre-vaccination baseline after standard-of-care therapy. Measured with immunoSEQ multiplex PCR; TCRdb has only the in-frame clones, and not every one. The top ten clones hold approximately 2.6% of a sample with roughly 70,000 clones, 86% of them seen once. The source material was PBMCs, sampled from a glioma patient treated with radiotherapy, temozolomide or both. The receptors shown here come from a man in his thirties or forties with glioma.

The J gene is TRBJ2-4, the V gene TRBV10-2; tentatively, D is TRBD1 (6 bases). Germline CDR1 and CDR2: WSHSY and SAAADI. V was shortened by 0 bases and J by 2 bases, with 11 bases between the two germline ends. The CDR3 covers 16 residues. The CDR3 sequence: CASSESRGITKNIQYF. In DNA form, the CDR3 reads TGCGCCAGCAGTGAGTCAAGGGGGATAACCAAAAACATTCAGTACTTC.

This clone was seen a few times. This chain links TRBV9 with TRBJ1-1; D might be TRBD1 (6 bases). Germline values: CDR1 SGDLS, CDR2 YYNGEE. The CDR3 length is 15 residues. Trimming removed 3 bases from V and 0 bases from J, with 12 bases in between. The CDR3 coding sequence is TGTGCCAGCAGCGCCTACAGGGATTTGAACACTGAAGCTTTCTTT. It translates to CASSAYRDLNTEAFF.

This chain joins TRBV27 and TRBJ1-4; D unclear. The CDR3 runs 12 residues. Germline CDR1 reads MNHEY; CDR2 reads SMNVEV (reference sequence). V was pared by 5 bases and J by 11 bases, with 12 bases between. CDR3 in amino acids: CASSTRTSKLFF. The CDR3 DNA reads TGTGCCAGCAGTACGCGAACTTCCAAACTGTTTTTT.

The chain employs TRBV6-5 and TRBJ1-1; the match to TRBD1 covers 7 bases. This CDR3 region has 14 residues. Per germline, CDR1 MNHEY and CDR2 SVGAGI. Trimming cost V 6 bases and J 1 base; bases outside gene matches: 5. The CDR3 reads CASRRDSQNTEAFF. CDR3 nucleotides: TGTGCCAGCAGGAGGGACAGTCAGAACACTGAAGCTTTCTTT.

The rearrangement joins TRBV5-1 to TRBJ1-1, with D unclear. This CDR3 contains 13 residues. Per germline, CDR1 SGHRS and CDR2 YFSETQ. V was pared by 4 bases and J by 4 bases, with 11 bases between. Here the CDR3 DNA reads TGCGCCAGCAGCCCCGAACGGAGCACTGAAGCTTTCTTT. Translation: CASSPERSTEAFF.

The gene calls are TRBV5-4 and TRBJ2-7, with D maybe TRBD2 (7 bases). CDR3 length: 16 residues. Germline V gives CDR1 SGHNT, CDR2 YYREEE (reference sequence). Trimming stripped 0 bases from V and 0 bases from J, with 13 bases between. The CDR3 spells CASSLGGGGSSYEQYF. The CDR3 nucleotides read TGTGCCAGCAGCTTGGGGGGGGGCGGAAGCTCCTACGAGCAGTACTTC.

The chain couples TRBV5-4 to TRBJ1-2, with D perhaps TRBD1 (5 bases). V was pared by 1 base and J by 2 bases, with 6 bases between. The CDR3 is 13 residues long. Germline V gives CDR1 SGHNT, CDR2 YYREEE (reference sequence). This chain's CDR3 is CASSLWGNYGYTF. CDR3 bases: TGTGCCAGCAGCTTGTGGGGGAACTATGGCTACACCTTC.

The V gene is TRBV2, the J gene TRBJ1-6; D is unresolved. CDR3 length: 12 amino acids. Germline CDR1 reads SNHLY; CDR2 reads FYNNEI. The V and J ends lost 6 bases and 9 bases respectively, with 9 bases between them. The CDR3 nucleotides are TGTGCCAGCAGGTCTCAAAGTTCACCCCTCCACTTT. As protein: CASRSQSSPLHF.

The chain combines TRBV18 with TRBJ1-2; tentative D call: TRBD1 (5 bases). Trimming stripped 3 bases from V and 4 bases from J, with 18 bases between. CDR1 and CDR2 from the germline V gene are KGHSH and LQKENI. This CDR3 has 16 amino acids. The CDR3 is CASSPTGTKAGYGYTF. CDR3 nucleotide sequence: TGTGCCAGCTCACCGACCGGGACTAAGGCGGGCTATGGCTACACCTTC.

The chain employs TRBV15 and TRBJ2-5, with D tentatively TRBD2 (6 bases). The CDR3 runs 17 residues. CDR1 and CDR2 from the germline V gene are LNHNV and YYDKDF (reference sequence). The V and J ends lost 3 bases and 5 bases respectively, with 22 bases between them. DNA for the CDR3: TGTGCCACCAGCAGGACCAAAGGGTTGTCTGGAGGGGAGACCCAGTACTTC. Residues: CATSRTKGLSGGETQYF.

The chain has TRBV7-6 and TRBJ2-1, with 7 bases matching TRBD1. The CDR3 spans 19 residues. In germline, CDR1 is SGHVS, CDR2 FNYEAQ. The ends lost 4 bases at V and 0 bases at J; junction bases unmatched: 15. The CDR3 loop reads CASSSTSGTVDPSYNEQFF. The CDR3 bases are TGTGCCAGCAGCTCAACTTCCGGGACAGTAGACCCCTCCTACAATGAGCAGTTCTTC.

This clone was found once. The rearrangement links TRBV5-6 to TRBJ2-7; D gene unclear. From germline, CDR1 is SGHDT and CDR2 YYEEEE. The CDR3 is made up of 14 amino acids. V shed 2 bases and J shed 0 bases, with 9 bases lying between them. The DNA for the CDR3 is TGTGCCAGCAGCTTCGGCAAAGACTCCTACGAGCAGTACTTC. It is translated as CASSFGKDSYEQYF.

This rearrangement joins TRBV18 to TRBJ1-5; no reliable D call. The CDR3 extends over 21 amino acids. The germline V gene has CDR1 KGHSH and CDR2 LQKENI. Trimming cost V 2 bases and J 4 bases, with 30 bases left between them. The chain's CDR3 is CASSPVDLGRSVRAGNQPQHF. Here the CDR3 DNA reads TGTGCCAGCTCACCAGTCGATTTAGGACGGTCGGTGAGGGCGGGTAATCAGCCCCAGCATTTT.

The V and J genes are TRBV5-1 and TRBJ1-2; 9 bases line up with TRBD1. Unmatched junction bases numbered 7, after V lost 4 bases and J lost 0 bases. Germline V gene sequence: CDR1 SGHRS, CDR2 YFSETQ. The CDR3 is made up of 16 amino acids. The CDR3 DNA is TGCGCCAGCAGCCGAGGGACAGGGACTTCTAACTATGGCTACACCTTC. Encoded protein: CASSRGTGTSNYGYTF.

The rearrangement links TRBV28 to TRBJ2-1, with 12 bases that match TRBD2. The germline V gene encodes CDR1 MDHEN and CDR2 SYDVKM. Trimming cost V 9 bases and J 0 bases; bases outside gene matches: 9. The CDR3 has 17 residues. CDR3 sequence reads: CASTSGGQESSYNEQFF. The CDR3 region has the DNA TGTGCCAGTACTAGCGGGGGGCAAGAGAGCTCCTACAATGAGCAGTTCTTC.

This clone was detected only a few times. In DNA, the CDR3 is TGTGCCAGCAGCCCTAGTGGGGGTTATCCTCAGCCCCAGCATTTT. It yields the protein CASSPSGGYPQPQHF. The chain employs TRBV14 and TRBJ1-5; possible D gene TRBD1, 5 bases. Looked up from germline, CDR1 is SGHDN and CDR2 is FVKESK. The CDR3 sequence is 15 residues long. The ends were cut back, 4 bases at V and 6 bases at J, with 16 bases in the middle.

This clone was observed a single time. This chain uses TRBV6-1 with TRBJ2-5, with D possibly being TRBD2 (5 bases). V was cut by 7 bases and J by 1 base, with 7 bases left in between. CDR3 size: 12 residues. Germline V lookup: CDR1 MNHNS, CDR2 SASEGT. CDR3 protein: CASTGSQETQYF. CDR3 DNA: TGTGCCAGCACGGGGTCCCAAGAGACCCAGTACTTC.

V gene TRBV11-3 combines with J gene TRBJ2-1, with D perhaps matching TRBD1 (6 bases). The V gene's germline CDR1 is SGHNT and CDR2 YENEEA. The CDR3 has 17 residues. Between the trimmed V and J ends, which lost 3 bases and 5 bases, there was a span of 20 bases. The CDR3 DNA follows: TGTGCCAGCAGCTTCCCGACACAGGACAGATGGAACAATGAGCAGTTCTTC. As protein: CASSFPTQDRWNNEQFF.

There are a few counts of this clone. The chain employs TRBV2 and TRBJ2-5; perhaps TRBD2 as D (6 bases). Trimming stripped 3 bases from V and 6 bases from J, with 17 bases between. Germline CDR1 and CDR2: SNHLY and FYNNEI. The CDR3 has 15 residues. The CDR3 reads CASSDGGPEAKTQYF. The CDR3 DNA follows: TGTGCCAGCAGTGATGGAGGGCCGGAAGCGAAGACCCAGTACTTC.

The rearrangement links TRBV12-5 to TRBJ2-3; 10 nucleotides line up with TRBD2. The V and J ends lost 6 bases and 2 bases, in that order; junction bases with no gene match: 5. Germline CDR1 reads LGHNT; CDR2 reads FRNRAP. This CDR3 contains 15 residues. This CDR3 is CASGPAGGVTDTQYF. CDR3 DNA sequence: TGTGCTAGTGGACCAGCGGGGGGGGTCACAGATACGCAGTATTTT.

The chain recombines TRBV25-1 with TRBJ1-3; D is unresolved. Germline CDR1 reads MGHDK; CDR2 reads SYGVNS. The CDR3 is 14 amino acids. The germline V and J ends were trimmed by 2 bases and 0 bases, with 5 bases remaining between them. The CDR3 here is CASSEPGSGNTIYF. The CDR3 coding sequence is TGTGCCAGCAGTGAACCCGGCTCTGGAAACACCATATATTTT.